The 19 T cell receptor beta chains reported below all come from one sample, sequenced in a study of OX40 agonist ivuxolimab in advanced cancers. Method: immunoSEQ multiplex PCR; TCRdb's copy keeps in-frame clones and lacks some. The sample lists fewer than 40,000 clones, 65% to 80% occurring once. This sample comprised CD4+ or CD8+ T cells sorted from blood, obtained in a trial of the OX40 agonist ivuxolimab. These receptors came from an adult with an advanced solid tumor such as melanoma, head and neck, liver or kidney cancer.

This chain links TRBV7-3 with TRBJ2-7; 9 bases map to TRBD2. Germline V gene data show CDR1 as SGHTA and CDR2 as FQGTGA. This CDR3 region has 16 residues. The J segment lost 6 bases and the V segment lost 0 bases, leaving 9 bases of the junction unmatched. Here the CDR3 DNA reads TGTGCCAGCAGCTTAACGAGGGCGGGAGGGCCTGGCGAGCAGTACTTC. Protein: CASSLTRAGGPGEQYF.

Note on this clone: Distinct nucleotide sequences in the sample also encode this CDR3. The chain is built from TRBV5-5 and TRBJ2-6; no firm D call. This CDR3 has 15 amino acids. With 0 bases removed from V and 4 bases from J, the gap between germline ends came to 8 bases. Germline V CDR1 and CDR2: SGHKS, YYEKEE (reference sequence). CDR3: CASSLAEAGANVLTF. In nucleotides, the CDR3 is TGTGCCAGCAGCTTGGCCGAAGCCGGGGCCAACGTCCTGACTTTC.

This clone is medium-sized (0.01 to 0.1%) in the sample. V is TRBV7-9 and J is TRBJ1-5; 9 nucleotides line up with TRBD1. Germline V gene sequence: CDR1 SEHNR, CDR2 FQNEAQ (reference sequence). The CDR3 covers 14 residues. V shed 3 bases and J 6 bases; nucleotides not matched to a gene: 3. CDR3 coding DNA: TGTGCCAGCAGCTTGGGACAGGGCGGTCAGCCCCAGCATTTT. Translation: CASSLGQGGQPQHF. Looking up the rest from reference TRBV7-9 and TRBJ1-5 gives the full variable domain: DTGVSQNPRHKITKRGQNVTFRCDPISEHNRLYWYRQTLGQGPEFLTYFQNEAQLEKSRLLSDRFSAERPKGSFSTLEIQRTEQGDSAMYLCASSLGQGGQPQHFGDGTRLSIL.

This clone was counted once. In DNA form, the CDR3 reads TGTGCCAGCAGCCAAGAGCGGCCCCTGGAGTGGACCGGGGAGCTGTTTTTT. It is translated as CASSQERPLEWTGELFF. The genes are TRBV4-2 and TRBJ2-2; no clear D. Germline assignment: CDR1 LGHNA and CDR2 YNFKEQ. V gave up 0 bases and J gave up 5 bases, with 16 bases separating them. This CDR3 has 17 residues.

The chain couples TRBV6-5 to TRBJ1-2; weak D call: TRBD1 (5 bases). The V gene lost 2 bases and the J gene lost 5 bases, with 12 bases spanning the gap. The CDR3 covers 14 residues. Germline loops: CDR1 MNHEY, CDR2 SVGAGI. The CDR3: CASSYIGAAYGYTF. CDR3 bases: TGTGCCAGCAGTTACATAGGGGCAGCGTATGGCTACACCTTC.

The J gene is TRBJ1-2, the V gene TRBV21-1; TRBD1 is taken as the D call from the table, unchecked against the DNA. TRBV21-1 is classified as a pseudogene. CDR3 length equals 19 residues. The CDR3 nucleotides read TGTGCCAGCAGCAAGCCATGTCCGGGACAGGGGAGGAAGTTGTATGGCTACACCTTC. It translates to CASSKPCPGQGRKLYGYTF.

The sample holds a few counts of this clone. The chain employs TRBV30 and TRBJ2-7; D gene ambiguous. The germline V gene encodes CDR1 GTSNPN and CDR2 SVGIG (reference sequence). The germline V and J ends were trimmed by 0 bases and 0 bases, with 9 bases remaining between them. This CDR3 spans 14 amino acids. This chain's CDR3 is CAWSVSFGSYEQYF. The DNA for the CDR3 is TGTGCCTGGAGTGTGTCTTTTGGCTCCTACGAGCAGTACTTC.

As DNA, the CDR3 is TGTGCCAGCTCACCGGACAGGGTGGGCGAGACCCAGTACTTC. It translates to CASSPDRVGETQYF. V usage is TRBV18 and J usage is TRBJ2-5; 8 bases align to TRBD1. The CDR3 covers 14 residues. CDR1 KGHSH and CDR2 LQKENI come from the germline V gene. V lost 3 bases and J lost 5; bases outside the gene matches: 5. The variable domain in full, completed from reference TRBV18 and TRBJ2-5, reads NAGVMQNPRHLVRRRGQEARLRCSPMKGHSHVYWYRQLPEEGLKFMVYLQKENIIDESGMPKERFSAEFPKEGPSILRIQQVVRGDSAAYFCASSPDRVGETQYFGPGTRLLVL.

This chain links TRBV15 with TRBJ2-5; 7 bases match TRBD1. The end of the DNA fits TRBJ2-7 better, so the J call may be wrong. Looked up from germline, CDR1 is LNHNV and CDR2 is YYDKDF (reference sequence). The CDR3 has 15 residues. CDR3 sequence: CATSTRDSLSYEQYF. Written as DNA, the CDR3 is TGTGCCACCAGCACTCGGGACAGTCTTTCCTACGAGCAGTACTTC.

This chain links TRBV15 with TRBJ1-5; D gene uncertain. V lost 0 bases to trimming and J lost 4 bases, with 7 bases between them. The CDR3 has 14 amino acids. The germline V gene has CDR1 LNHNV and CDR2 YYDKDF (reference sequence). The DNA for the CDR3 is TGTGCCACCAGCAGAGACCGGGGTAATCAGCCCCAGCATTTT. It translates to CATSRDRGNQPQHF.

This chain joins TRBV11-2 and TRBJ1-4, with D hard to call. CDR1 SGHAT and CDR2 FQNNGV come from the germline V gene. CDR3 length: 15 residues. The V end lost 5 bases, the J end lost 0 bases, and 10 bases lay between the germline ends. Here the CDR3 reads CASSPHLATNEKLFF. CDR3 DNA sequence: TGTGCCAGCAGCCCTCATTTGGCAACTAATGAAAAACTGTTTTTT. The full variable domain, rest sourced from reference TRBV11-2 and TRBJ1-4, is EAGVAQSPRYKIIEKRQSVAFWCNPISGHATLYWYQQILGQGPKLLIQFQNNGVVDDSQLPKDRFSAERLKGVDSTLKIQPAKLEDSAVYLCASSPHLATNEKLFFGSGTQLSVL.

CDR3 amino acids: CASSIARVSGEKLFF. The CDR3 bases are TGTGCCAGTAGTATCGCGAGGGTTTCTGGTGAAAAACTGTTTTTT. This chain joins TRBV19 and TRBJ1-4; D uncertain. Germline-derived CDR1 and CDR2 are LNHDA and SQIVND (reference sequence). The CDR3 extends over 15 amino acids. The V and J ends lost 3 bases and 7 bases respectively, with 15 bases between them. Full variable domain (missing parts from reference TRBV19 and TRBJ1-4): DGGITQSPKYLFRKEGQNVTLSCEQNLNHDAMYWYRQDPGQGLRLIYYSQIVNDFQKGDIAEGYSVSREKKESFPLTVTSAQKNPTAFYLCASSIARVSGEKLFFGSGTQLSVL.

This chain connects TRBV15 to TRBJ1-1; the match to TRBD1 covers 7 bases. CDR1 is LNHNV and CDR2 is YYDKDF in the germline V gene (reference sequence). The trim removed 3 bases at V and 5 bases at J, leaving 6 bases unmatched. The CDR3 is 14 residues long. This CDR3 reads CATSSRQGKTEAFF. CDR3 DNA: TGTGCCACCAGCAGCCGACAGGGCAAGACTGAAGCTTTCTTT.

The gene calls are TRBV5-4 and TRBJ2-7, with 10 positions matching TRBD2. CDR3 length: 16 residues. Per the germline V gene, CDR1 is SGHNT and CDR2 is YYREEE (reference sequence). The V segment lost 2 bases and the J segment 2 bases; nucleotides outside the gene matches: 7. The CDR3 region is CASSFQPGLATYEQYF. CDR3 nucleotides: TGTGCCAGCAGCTTCCAGCCGGGACTAGCGACCTACGAGCAGTACTTC.

The genes are TRBV5-1 and TRBJ1-2; 7 nucleotides line up with TRBD1. Germline V gives CDR1 SGHRS, CDR2 YFSETQ. J lost 1 base, V lost 0 bases, and 0 bases had no gene match. The CDR3 length is 14 residues. DNA for the CDR3: TGCGCCAGCAGCTTGGGGGACAGTAACTATGGCTACACCTTC. Translating gives CASSLGDSNYGYTF.

The rearrangement links TRBV6-5 to TRBJ1-2; a possible D gene is TRBD1 (6 bases). Trimming took 6 bases from V and 5 from J, leaving 16 bases between them. The CDR3 runs 14 residues. The V gene's germline CDR1 is MNHEY and CDR2 SVGAGI. The CDR3 sequence: CASSLRTVGYGYTF. The CDR3 region has the DNA TGTGCCAGCAGCCTACGGACAGTTGGGTATGGCTACACCTTC.

This clone has just one count. J is TRBJ2-5 and V is TRBV15; possibly TRBD1 for D (6 bases). The germline V gene has CDR1 LNHNV and CDR2 YYDKDF (reference sequence). This CDR3 has 14 residues. Trimming took off 0 bases at V and 5 bases at J, with 10 bases between the two ends. CDR3 in amino acids: CATSRDTGLETQYF. Written as DNA, the CDR3 is TGTGCCACCAGCAGAGACACAGGGCTCGAGACCCAGTACTTC.

The chain uses TRBV27 and TRBJ1-3, with D unresolved. The germline CDR1 and CDR2 sequences are MNHEY and SMNVEV (reference sequence). The CDR3 runs to 14 residues. V was shortened by 2 bases and J by 2 bases, with 7 bases between the two germline ends. Here the CDR3 reads CASSLREAGNTIYF. CDR3 coding DNA: TGTGCCAGCAGTTTACGGGAGGCTGGAAACACCATATATTTT.

The chain is built from TRBV5-1 and TRBJ2-2; D might be TRBD1 or TRBD2, each matching 5 bases. Trimming pared 0 bases from V and 1 base from J, leaving 10 bases between. CDR1 SGHRS and CDR2 YFSETQ come from the germline V gene. CDR3 length: 16 amino acids. The CDR3 region has the DNA TGCGCCAGCAGCTTGGGGTGGGGGAAGAACACCGGGGAGCTGTTTTTT. This sequence encodes CASSLGWGKNTGELFF.